The clone carrying this T cell receptor (beta chain) has a count of ten or more. Its specificity is not known. This record comes from a study of T cells in Graves' hyperthyroidism and ophthalmopathy. As for the study in general: Any treatment followed the collection of peripheral blood at initial diagnosis. Study-wide points: With a median lead of approximately 6.4 months before onset, the model predicted ophthalmopathy.

V shed 1 base and J shed 4 bases, with 10 bases lying between them. The CDR3 is 14 amino acids. The germline CDR1 and CDR2 sequences are SEHNR and FQNEAQ (reference sequence). TCR beta CDR3 regions were amplified from RNA transcripts. The study used the HTBI primer set for a first-round RT-PCR of the TCR CDR3. Each CDR3 protein is one row after TCRdb ran MiXCR on the multiplex PCR reads. The sample contains roughly 170,000 distinct CDR3 sequences, approximately 15% of which appear only once. The authors deemed Graves' hyperthyroidism stable absent ophthalmopathy progression within 18 months. The sequenced sample consisted of blood. This TCR was sampled from a woman aged 50 to 60 with Graves' hyperthyroidism. The gene calls are TRBV7-9 and TRBJ1-2; a weak D match, TRBD1 (6 bases). CDR3 DNA sequence: TGTGCCAGCAGCTTAGATCGGGACATCTATGGCTACACCTTC. This translates into CASSLDRDIYGYTF.